Listed here are 2 T cell receptor beta chains from one sample, sequenced in a study of cytomegalovirus exposure and HLA in healthy donors. PCR was performed using 60 Vbeta and 13 Jbeta primers. Sequenced by immunoSEQ multiplex PCR; TCRdb stores in-frame clones only, minus some. The profile covers approximately 91,000 clones, with more than 65% appearing a single time and around a tenth taken by the ten largest. The sequenced sample was PBMCs. These receptors were obtained from a human donor in good health.

V usage is TRBV19 and J usage is TRBJ1-1; perhaps TRBD1 as D (5 bases). Germline values: CDR1 LNHDA, CDR2 SQIVND (reference sequence). This CDR3 has 14 amino acids. V was pared by 7 bases and J by 6 bases, with 18 bases between. This CDR3 reads CASTIGGARAEAFF. As DNA, the CDR3 is TGTGCCAGTACCATAGGAGGGGCCAGGGCTGAAGCTTTCTTT.

The rearrangement links TRBV5-1 to TRBJ1-5; D may be TRBD1 (6 bases). CDR1 is SGHRS and CDR2 is YFSETQ in the germline V gene. The CDR3 is 18 amino acids. Deletions cut 2 bases from V and 0 bases from J, with 18 bases between. The CDR3 protein is CASSLRGATEYSNQPQHF. The CDR3 nucleotides are TGCGCCAGCAGCTTACGGGGGGCGACAGAGTATAGCAATCAGCCCCAGCATTTT.